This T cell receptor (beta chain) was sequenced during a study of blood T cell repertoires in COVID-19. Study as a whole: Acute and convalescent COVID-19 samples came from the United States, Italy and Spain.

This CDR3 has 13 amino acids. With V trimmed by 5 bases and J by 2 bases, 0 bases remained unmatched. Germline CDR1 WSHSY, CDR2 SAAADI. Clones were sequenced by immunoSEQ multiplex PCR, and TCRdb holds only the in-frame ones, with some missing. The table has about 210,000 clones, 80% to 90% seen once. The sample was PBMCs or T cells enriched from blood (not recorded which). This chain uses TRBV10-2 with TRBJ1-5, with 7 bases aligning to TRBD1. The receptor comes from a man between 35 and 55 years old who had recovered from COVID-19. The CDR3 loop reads CASSQGGNQPQHF. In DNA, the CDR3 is TGCGCCAGCAGTCAGGGGGGCAATCAGCCCCAGCATTTT.